A single sample gave rise to the 26 T cell receptor beta chains below, sequenced in a study of T cell changes during pregnancy in multiple sclerosis. The repertoire was sequenced with immunoSEQ multiplex PCR; TCRdb's copy has only in-frame clones and lacks some. The table records tens of thousands of clones, about 86% of them present only once. The source material was peripheral blood from another person, used as feeder cells. All receptors come from a human donor whose cells served as feeder cells for cultures in a pregnancy study.

The chain is built from TRBV30 and TRBJ1-3; D is uncertain. Trimming took off 2 bases at V and 0 bases at J, with 11 bases between the two ends. The length of the CDR3 is 15 residues. Germline-derived CDR1 and CDR2 are GTSNPN and SVGIG (reference sequence). DNA of the CDR3: TGTGCCTGGAGTATAAGGATCCTCTCTGGAAACACCATATATTTT. As protein: CAWSIRILSGNTIYF. Full variable domain (remainder filled in from reference TRBV30 and TRBJ1-3): SQTIHQWPATLVQPVGSPLSLECTVEGTSNPNLYWYRQAAGRGLQLLFYSVGIGQISSEVPQNLSASRPQDRQFILSSKKLLLSDSGFYLCAWSIRILSGNTIYFGEGSWLTVV.

The chain combines TRBV10-3 with TRBJ1-1; D possibly corresponds to TRBD1 (5 bases). Germline V CDR1 and CDR2: ENHRY, SYGVKD. CDR3 length equals 16 residues. The V and J ends lost 6 bases and 3 bases respectively, with 20 bases between them. CDR3 loop: CAISLLRDLGHTEAFF. CDR3 in DNA: TGTGCCATCAGCCTCCTCCGGGACCTCGGTCACACTGAAGCTTTCTTT.

This clone occurred a few times. This chain links TRBV27 with TRBJ1-5, with D unresolved. With 6 bases removed from V and 1 base from J, the gap between germline ends came to 7 bases. The CDR3 covers 13 residues. From germline, CDR1 is MNHEY and CDR2 SMNVEV (reference sequence). CDR3 sequence reads: CASSLVSNQPQHF. DNA for the CDR3: TGTGCCAGCAGCCTCGTCAGCAATCAGCCCCAGCATTTT.

The genes are TRBV7-6 and TRBJ1-1; a weak D match, TRBD1 (5 bases). V lost 5 bases to trimming and J lost 8 bases, with 21 bases between them. Germline lookup yields CDR1 SGHVS and CDR2 FNYEAQ. This CDR3 comprises 15 residues. The CDR3 region is CASSHQGRAVVEAFF. The DNA of the CDR3 is TGTGCCAGCAGCCATCAGGGACGGGCCGTTGTAGAAGCTTTCTTT.

CDR3 coding DNA: TGTGCCAGCAGCGTAGAGGAAGGCGGGGTCGGTTTTGACGAGCAGTACTTC. This translates into CASSVEEGGVGFDEQYF. The chain has TRBV9 and TRBJ2-7; a weak D match, TRBD2 (6 bases). This CDR3 is built from 17 residues. From germline, CDR1 is SGDLS and CDR2 YYNGEE. Trimming cost V 0 bases and J 5 bases, with 21 bases left between them.

V gene TRBV28 combines with J gene TRBJ1-5; 8 nucleotides agree with TRBD1. The CDR3 extends over 14 amino acids. Per the germline V gene, CDR1 is MDHEN and CDR2 is SYDVKM. Trimming at V came to 5 bases and at J to 7 bases, leaving 7 bases not matched to a gene. The CDR3 region is CASSGGQVGQPQHF. CDR3 DNA: TGTGCCAGCAGTGGGGGACAGGTGGGGCAGCCCCAGCATTTT.

This rearrangement joins TRBV1 to TRBJ2-1; the table assigns TRBD2, which was not confirmed against the DNA. TRBV1 is labeled a pseudogene. This CDR3 is 20 amino acids long. CDR3 in amino acids: CTSSPTGTSGRTFSYNEQFF. The CDR3 DNA sequence: TGCACCAGCAGCCCCACGGGGACTAGCGGGAGGACGTTTTCCTACAATGAGCAGTTCTTC.

The chain uses TRBV6-1 and TRBJ1-5, with D maybe TRBD1 (5 bases). Germline V gives CDR1 MNHNS, CDR2 SASEGT. The CDR3 has 15 residues. V gave up 2 bases and J gave up 7 bases, with 15 bases separating them. CDR3 protein: CASSESGPAGQPQHF. For the CDR3, the DNA is TGTGCCAGCAGTGAATCGGGACCCGCGGGGCAGCCCCAGCATTTT.

The chain uses TRBV2 and TRBJ1-6, with D maybe TRBD1 (5 bases). Trimming left V 2 bases short and J 10 bases short, with 15 bases between. CDR1 is SNHLY, CDR2 FYNNEI, per germline. This CDR3 spans 15 amino acids. The CDR3 DNA follows: TGTGCCAGCAGTGAAATACGCCAGGGAGACTCACCCCTCCACTTT. It encodes CASSEIRQGDSPLHF.

The chain recombines TRBV5-1 with TRBJ2-1; tentative D call: TRBD2 (6 bases). V was clipped by 4 bases and J by 3 bases, with 14 bases between them. Germline CDR1 reads SGHRS; CDR2 reads YFSETQ. The length of the CDR3 is 15 residues. As DNA, the CDR3 is TGCGCCAGCAGCCCCCGGGACTCCAGCTACAATGAGCAGTTCTTC. It codes for CASSPRDSSYNEQFF.

The V call is TRBV7-8, the J call TRBJ1-1, with D perhaps TRBD1 (5 bases). The CDR3 totals 14 residues. CDR1 is SGHVS, CDR2 FQNEAQ, per germline. V shed 0 bases and J shed 5 bases, with 10 bases lying between them. The CDR3 loop reads CASSLARVGTEAFF. The CDR3 DNA sequence: TGTGCCAGCAGCTTAGCCAGGGTGGGGACTGAAGCTTTCTTT.

The gene calls are TRBV14 and TRBJ2-7; 7 bases map to TRBD2. V lost 4 bases to trimming and J lost 0 bases; unmatched junction nucleotides: 9. Germline CDR1 is SGHDN and CDR2 is FVKESK. The CDR3 length is 16 residues. The DNA for the CDR3 is TGTGCCAGCAGCCTCCCGGGAGGCAGGAGCTCCTACGAGCAGTACTTC. Residues: CASSLPGGRSSYEQYF.

This clone was seen a few times. The V call is TRBV4-1, the J call TRBJ2-7; D is unresolved. CDR1 is MGHRA, CDR2 YSYEKL, per germline. V dropped 0 bases and J dropped 4 bases, with 10 bases sitting between them. This CDR3 comprises 14 residues. The CDR3 spells CASSQDVANYEQYF. CDR3 sequence (DNA): TGCGCCAGCAGCCAAGATGTTGCGAATTACGAGCAGTACTTC.

The chain carries TRBV7-9 and TRBJ1-5; 7 bases are a match to TRBD1. V was clipped by 6 bases and J by 11 bases; unmatched bases: 7. Germline-derived CDR1 and CDR2 are SEHNR and FQNEAQ (reference sequence). This CDR3 has 12 amino acids. DNA for the CDR3: TGTGCCAGCAGTCGGGACAGAGGGACCCAGCATTTT. Its translation is CASSRDRGTQHF.

This clone was detected once. This chain uses TRBV5-4 with TRBJ2-5; tentatively, D is TRBD1 or TRBD2 (5 bases each). The CDR3 loop spans 15 amino acids. Germline loops: CDR1 SGHNT, CDR2 YYREEE (reference sequence). Trimming removed 0 bases from V and 1 base from J, with 10 bases in between. For the CDR3, the DNA is TGTGCCAGCAGCTTGGGAGGGGCGGTCCAAGAGACCCAGTACTTC. Protein sequence: CASSLGGAVQETQYF.

CDR3 region: CAWIGTSGIYTGELFF. The CDR3 DNA is TGTGCCTGGATCGGGACTAGCGGGATTTACACCGGGGAGCTGTTTTTT. The gene calls are TRBV30 and TRBJ2-2; 13 bases map to TRBD2. The CDR3 is 16 amino acids. V shed 4 bases and J 3 bases; nucleotides not matched to a gene: 5. The V gene's germline CDR1 is GTSNPN and CDR2 SVGIG (reference sequence).

In its sample, this clone was seen once. The chain has TRBV4-3 and TRBJ2-1; D tentatively fits TRBD1 or TRBD2 (7 bases each). The CDR3 has 14 amino acids. V was clipped by 5 bases and J by 8 bases, with 16 bases between them. CDR1 is LGHNA, CDR2 YSLEER, per germline. The CDR3 here is CASSLEQGRDEQFF. CDR3 DNA: TGCGCCAGCAGCTTGGAACAGGGGAGGGATGAGCAGTTCTTC.

This chain joins TRBV5-4 and TRBJ1-2, with D hard to call. Between the trimmed V and J ends, which lost 0 bases and 10 bases, there was a span of 13 bases. Looked up from germline, CDR1 is SGHNT and CDR2 is YYREEE (reference sequence). This CDR3 region has 13 residues. The CDR3 bases are TGTGCCAGCAGCTTGGGTGAGCTTGGTGCCTACACCTTC. As protein: CASSLGELGAYTF.

This chain uses TRBV11-2 with TRBJ2-7; 10 positions agree with TRBD1. CDR1 SGHAT and CDR2 FQNNGV come from the germline V gene. The CDR3 consists of 15 residues. The V gene end was trimmed by 4 bases and the J gene end by 2 bases; junction bases not matched to a gene: 5. CDR3 DNA sequence: TGTGCCAGCAGCTCGAAGACAGGGGGCCCCTACGAGCAGTACTTC. Translation gives CASSSKTGGPYEQYF.

The chain is built from TRBV14 and TRBJ1-2; TRBD1 matches at 9 bases. The CDR3 is 13 amino acids. J was trimmed by 3 bases and V by 6 bases; bases with no gene match: 2. Germline V CDR1 and CDR2: SGHDN, FVKESK. CDR3 nucleotides: TGTGCCAGCAGAGACAGGGGGGACTATGGCTACACCTTC. Translating gives CASRDRGDYGYTF.

V gene TRBV5-5 combines with J gene TRBJ1-1; the match to TRBD1 covers 7 bases. V shed 5 bases and J 3 bases; nucleotides not matched to a gene: 7. The length of the CDR3 is 14 residues. Per germline, CDR1 SGHKS and CDR2 YYEKEE (reference sequence). The CDR3 DNA follows: TGTGCCAGCAGGCCCGGACAGGACTACACTGAAGCTTTCTTT. Translating it yields CASRPGQDYTEAFF. Combining the CDR3 with reference TRBV5-5 and TRBJ1-1 gives the whole variable domain DAGVTQSPTHLIKTRGQQVTLRCSPISGHKSVSWYQQVLGQGPQFIFQYYEKEERGRGNFPDRFSARQFPNYSSELNVNALLLGDSALYLCASRPGQDYTEAFFGQGTRLTVV.

The chain has TRBV7-8 and TRBJ2-5; 7 bases line up with TRBD2. V dropped 5 bases and J dropped 4; count of bases not matched to a gene: 4. The CDR3 is 13 residues long. The germline CDR1 and CDR2 sequences are SGHVS and FQNEAQ. The CDR3 is CASSGAGRETQYF. CDR3 bases: TGTGCCAGCAGCGGAGCGGGACGAGAGACCCAGTACTTC.

This clone was observed a handful of times. V gene TRBV6-4 combines with J gene TRBJ2-1; a possible D gene is TRBD1 (7 bases). CDR3 length: 16 residues. Looked up from germline, CDR1 is MRHNA and CDR2 is SNTAGT. Between the trimmed V and J ends, which lost 6 bases and 2 bases, there was a span of 17 bases. The CDR3 DNA follows: TGTGCCAGCAGCGTGTCCGGGGGACAGCCCTACAATGAGCAGTTCTTC. Protein product: CASSVSGGQPYNEQFF.

The chain joins TRBV4-2 to TRBJ2-7, with a possible D match to TRBD2 (6 bases). Trimming cost V 4 bases and J 5 bases, with 12 bases left between them. Germline values: CDR1 LGHNA, CDR2 YNFKEQ. The CDR3 contains 13 residues. The CDR3 bases are TGTGCCAGCAGCCGTAGCGGTGGGAACGAGCAGTACTTC. Translating it yields CASSRSGGNEQYF.

The gene calls are TRBV7-2 and TRBJ2-1; a possible D gene is TRBD1 (5 bases). This CDR3 has 13 amino acids. CDR1 and CDR2 from the germline V gene are SGHTA and FQGNSA. Trimming cost V 6 bases and J 8 bases, with 14 bases left between them. The CDR3 DNA sequence: TGTGCCAGCAGAATAAACAGGTTGGATGAGCAGTTCTTC. This codes for CASRINRLDEQFF.

The V call is TRBV10-3, the J call TRBJ2-3, with D possibly being TRBD2 (6 bases). V shed 3 bases and J shed 2 bases, with 18 bases lying between them. Germline V gene sequence: CDR1 ENHRY, CDR2 SYGVKD. This CDR3 is 17 amino acids long. Here the CDR3 reads CAISDLLAGPLTDTQYF. The CDR3 coding sequence is TGTGCCATCAGTGATTTACTCGCGGGGCCCCTCACAGATACGCAGTATTTT.